This passage covers 32 T cell receptor beta chains from one sample sequenced in a study of cytomegalovirus exposure and HLA in healthy donors (dated by TCRdb to about 2017). Library method: the immunoSEQ multiplex PCR assay. The multiplex PCR relied on a mix of 60 forward primers for TCR Vbeta segments and 13 reverse primers for TCR Jbeta segments. TCRdb took this table from immuneACCESS and kept in-frame rearrangements with V and J called. Such tables lack part of the clones; where checked against another copy, unresolved V genes explain under half of the gap, and the rest is unexplained. The sample table records 150,000 to 200,000 clones; roughly 74% of these occur just once. The ten largest clones add up to approximately 6% of the sample. Sequencing was done on a sample of PBMCs. Every receptor here comes from a woman aged 25 to 45 in good health and CMV-seropositive.

The chain recombines TRBV20-1 with TRBJ2-1; D uncertain. The CDR3 consists of 11 residues. Germline V gene lookup returns CDR1 DFQATT and CDR2 SNEGSKA (reference sequence). V lost 3 bases to trimming and J lost 9 bases, with 9 bases between them. The CDR3 region is CSARNYGEQFF. DNA for the CDR3: TGCAGTGCTAGGAATTACGGTGAGCAGTTCTTC.

CDR3 loop: CASSLPGTGVNQPQHF. The CDR3 DNA reads as TGTGCCAGCAGTTTGCCCGGGACAGGGGTGAATCAGCCCCAGCATTTT. The V call is TRBV27, the J call TRBJ1-5, with 10 bases identical to TRBD1. Trimming took 3 bases from V and 4 from J; bases not matched to a gene: 6. Germline CDR1 MNHEY, CDR2 SMNVEV (reference sequence). The CDR3 contains 16 residues.

A remark on this clone: Germline is not matched at one junction end, which may reflect a read error. This rearrangement joins TRBV7-7 to TRBJ2-5, with 7 nucleotides matching TRBD2. The germline V gene has CDR1 SSHAT and CDR2 FNYEAQ (reference sequence). The CDR3 consists of 13 residues. CDR3 nucleotides: TGTGCTAGCAGCCCCGGGGGGTGGGAGACCCAGTACTTC. This gives the protein CASSPGGWETQYF.

The V and J genes are TRBV10-2 and TRBJ1-1; D is possibly TRBD1 (5 bases). Germline V gene data show CDR1 as WSHSY and CDR2 as SAAADI. The CDR3 is made up of 14 amino acids. V was trimmed by 2 bases and J by 0 bases, leaving 7 bases between them. The CDR3 DNA reads TGCGCCAGCAGTGAGAACAGGATGAACACTGAAGCTTTCTTT. It specifies CASSENRMNTEAFF.

The CDR3 nucleotides are TGTGCCATCAGTGAGTCGATTGATAGGGGCGAGCAGTACTTC. This translates into CAISESIDRGEQYF. The V and J genes are TRBV10-3 and TRBJ2-5, with D perhaps TRBD1 (5 bases). The DNA end is a closer match to TRBJ2-7, so the J assignment may be wrong. This CDR3 region has 14 residues. CDR1 ENHRY and CDR2 SYGVKD come from the germline V gene.

The chain carries TRBV19 and TRBJ2-7, with 10 positions matching TRBD1. The V and J ends lost 5 bases and 3 bases, in that order; junction bases with no gene match: 4. The CDR3 runs to 14 residues. Germline V gives CDR1 LNHDA, CDR2 SQIVND (reference sequence). CDR3 bases: TGTGCCAGTAGTCCTCGGACAGGGGGCTACGAGCAGTACTTC. Translated, it gives CASSPRTGGYEQYF.

The chain joins TRBV7-8 to TRBJ2-3; a weak D match, TRBD1 (6 bases). There are 13 residues in the CDR3. Trimming took 6 bases from V and 5 from J, leaving 12 bases between them. The germline V gene encodes CDR1 SGHVS and CDR2 FQNEAQ. The CDR3 loop is CASRNYREDTQYF. The CDR3 nucleotides are TGTGCCAGCAGAAACTACAGGGAAGATACGCAGTATTTT.

This chain connects TRBV6-1 to TRBJ2-1; tentatively, D is TRBD1 (6 bases). Trimming removed 6 bases at V and 2 bases at J, with 8 bases between. This CDR3 region has 13 residues. Germline V CDR1 and CDR2: MNHNS, SASEGT. The CDR3 protein is CASRDRTYNEQFF. The CDR3 DNA reads as TGTGCCAGCAGGGACAGAACCTACAATGAGCAGTTCTTC.

The V and J genes are TRBV15 and TRBJ2-5, with D perhaps matching TRBD2 (5 bases). Germline CDR1 LNHNV, CDR2 YYDKDF (reference sequence). The CDR3 sequence is 15 residues long. Trimming removed 0 bases at V and 0 bases at J, with 8 bases between. The CDR3 reads CATSRDGEYQETQYF. The CDR3 coding sequence is TGTGCCACCAGCAGAGATGGGGAGTACCAAGAGACCCAGTACTTC.

The rearrangement joins TRBV4-2 to TRBJ2-6, with D possibly matching TRBD1 (5 bases). This CDR3 has 17 amino acids. Germline V gene lookup returns CDR1 LGHNA and CDR2 YNFKEQ. V dropped 1 base and J dropped 4 bases, with 14 bases sitting between them. CDR3 DNA sequence: TGTGCCAGCAGCCAAGCGGCAGGGTTGGGGGGGGCCAACGTCCTGACTTTC. Residues: CASSQAAGLGGANVLTF.

The sample holds one count of this clone. This sequence joins TRBV7-8 and TRBJ1-5; TRBD1 agrees at 8 bases. CDR1 and CDR2 from the germline V gene are SGHVS and FQNEAQ. The CDR3 sequence is 14 residues long. J lost 7 bases, V lost 3 bases, and 5 bases had no gene match. This CDR3 is CASSFLGQGQPQHF. In DNA, the CDR3 is TGTGCCAGCAGCTTCCTCGGACAGGGCCAGCCCCAGCATTTT.

The V call is TRBV18, the J call TRBJ2-5; D unclear. V lost 3 bases to trimming and J lost 5 bases, with 13 bases between them. CDR3 length: 14 residues. CDR1 and CDR2 (germline): KGHSH, LQKENI. CDR3 nucleotides: TGTGCCAGCTCACCCTATGTTAGTTCGGAGACCCAGTACTTC. Translated, it gives CASSPYVSSETQYF.

This clone has only one observation. The chain has TRBV21-1 and TRBJ2-7; the table's TRBD2 call for D was not verified on the DNA. TRBV21-1 corresponds to a pseudogene. The length of the CDR3 is 13 residues. Here the CDR3 reads CASSSRNTAEQYF. For the CDR3, the DNA is TGTGCCAGCAGCTCTCGAAATACCGCGGAACAGTACTTC.

The chain has TRBV5-1 and TRBJ1-4, with TRBD1 matching over 8 bases. This CDR3 has 16 amino acids. Germline CDR1 is SGHRS and CDR2 is YFSETQ. Trimming at V came to 4 bases and at J to 5 bases, leaving 10 bases not matched to a gene. The CDR3 nucleotides are TGCGCCAGCAGCACGAGCCGGACAGGGCTCAATGAAAAACTGTTTTTT. Protein sequence: CASSTSRTGLNEKLFF. Combining the CDR3 with reference TRBV5-1 and TRBJ1-4 gives the whole variable domain KAGVTQTPRYLIKTRGQQVTLSCSPISGHRSVSWYQQTPGQGLQFLFEYFSETQRNKGNFPGRFSGRQFSNSRSEMNVSTLELGDSALYLCASSTSRTGLNEKLFFGSGTQLSVL.

This clone was detected only a few times. The chain recombines TRBV18 with TRBJ1-1; D perhaps matches TRBD1 (6 bases). V was shortened by 2 bases and J by 3 bases, with 10 bases between the two germline ends. CDR3 length: 14 residues. Germline lookup yields CDR1 KGHSH and CDR2 LQKENI. CDR3 loop: CASSPTGSYTEAFF. The CDR3 DNA reads as TGTGCCAGCTCACCAACAGGGTCGTACACTGAAGCTTTCTTT.

The J gene is TRBJ2-5, the V gene TRBV2, with 7 bases identical to TRBD1. In germline, CDR1 is SNHLY, CDR2 FYNNEI. CDR3 length: 15 amino acids. V lost 2 bases and J lost 1; bases outside the gene matches: 4. The CDR3: CASSEWGTAQETQYF. Here the CDR3 DNA reads TGTGCCAGCAGTGAATGGGGGACAGCCCAAGAGACCCAGTACTTC.

This clone was seen a handful of times. The chain employs TRBV2 and TRBJ2-3, with 15 bases lining up with TRBD2. Germline assignment: CDR1 SNHLY and CDR2 FYNNEI. The CDR3 has 15 residues. V dropped 4 bases and J dropped 5; count of bases not matched to a gene: 1. CDR3: CASSGGLAGGDTQYF. Written as DNA, the CDR3 is TGTGCCAGCAGTGGGGGACTAGCGGGGGGAGATACGCAGTATTTT.

The J gene is TRBJ2-2, the V gene TRBV5-1, with D possibly TRBD1 on 5 matching bases. From germline, CDR1 is SGHRS and CDR2 YFSETQ. The CDR3 consists of 15 residues. V shed 1 base and J shed 8 bases, with 15 bases lying between them. The CDR3 bases are TGCGCCAGCAGCTTGCCCACAGGTTCCGTGGGGGAGCTGTTTTTT. This encodes CASSLPTGSVGELFF.

To note about this clone: Other DNA sequences from this sample encode an identical CDR3 as well. This chain uses TRBV7-6 with TRBJ1-5; D might be TRBD1 (5 bases). Trimming pared 8 bases from V and 1 base from J, leaving 9 bases between. The CDR3 has 13 amino acids. Germline CDR1 reads SGHVS; CDR2 reads FNYEAQ. Here the CDR3 DNA reads TGTGCCAGCTCCCCAGGGAGCAATCAGCCCCAGCATTTT. Its protein is CASSPGSNQPQHF.

This rearrangement joins TRBV29-1 to TRBJ2-1, with 7 bases matching TRBD1. This CDR3 has 14 residues. Per the germline V gene, CDR1 is SQVTM and CDR2 is ANQGSEA. The ends lost 1 base at V and 4 bases at J; junction bases unmatched: 4. The CDR3 loop is CSVEGQGEYNEQFF. The CDR3 DNA follows: TGCAGCGTTGAAGGCCAGGGGGAGTACAATGAGCAGTTCTTC.

A few counts support this clone. This rearrangement joins TRBV19 to TRBJ2-5, with 9 bases identical to TRBD2. The CDR3 is 15 residues long. V dropped 3 bases and J dropped 5; count of bases not matched to a gene: 7. Germline-derived CDR1 and CDR2 are LNHDA and SQIVND (reference sequence). The CDR3 DNA is TGTGCCAGTAGTATCACCGCTAGCGGGGTGGAGACCCAGTACTTC. This gives the protein CASSITASGVETQYF.

V gene TRBV19 combines with J gene TRBJ1-1; TRBD1 is a possible D gene (6 bases). Germline CDR1 LNHDA, CDR2 SQIVND (reference sequence). The CDR3 has 15 residues. V shed 8 bases and J shed 0 bases, with 16 bases lying between them. The CDR3: CASQDSENMNTEAFF. DNA for the CDR3: TGTGCCAGTCAGGACAGCGAGAACATGAACACTGAAGCTTTCTTT.

The chain is built from TRBV6-5 and TRBJ2-5; D gene uncertain. The CDR3 sequence is 14 residues long. CDR1 is MNHEY and CDR2 is SVGAGI in the germline V gene. V lost 6 bases to trimming and J lost 6 bases, with 17 bases between them. The CDR3 spells CASSPIPRAKTQYF. In DNA form, the CDR3 reads TGTGCCAGCAGCCCCATACCCCGCGCAAAGACCCAGTACTTC.

The J gene is TRBJ2-3, the V gene TRBV6-1; a possible D gene is TRBD2 (6 bases). V lost 7 bases, J lost 12 bases, and 17 bases lay in between. Germline V CDR1 and CDR2: MNHNS, SASEGT. This CDR3 region has 12 residues. CDR3 in DNA: TGTGCCAGCACCTTCACCGGGAGAAATCAGTATTTT. It encodes CASTFTGRNQYF.

This rearrangement joins TRBV10-3 to TRBJ2-7, with 7 nucleotides matching TRBD2. Unmatched junction bases numbered 4, after V lost 2 bases and J lost 0 bases. CDR1 is ENHRY, CDR2 SYGVKD, per germline. The CDR3 is 15 residues long. The CDR3 region is CAISEGSGFSYEQYF. In nucleotides, the CDR3 is TGTGCCATCAGTGAGGGTAGCGGGTTCTCCTACGAGCAGTACTTC.

The chain combines TRBV6-5 with TRBJ2-1; weak D call: TRBD2 (5 bases). The V end was cut by 7 bases, the J end by 7 bases, with 11 bases between. The CDR3 is 12 residues long. Per the germline V gene, CDR1 is MNHEY and CDR2 is SVGAGI. CDR3 in DNA: TGTGCCAGCACTAGAACGGGGAATGAGCAGTTCTTC. It is translated as CASTRTGNEQFF.

This chain uses TRBV21-1 with TRBJ2-7; the table's D gene call, TRBD1, was not cross checked with the DNA. TRBV21-1 is given as a pseudogene. The CDR3 is 14 amino acids. CDR3 region: CASSYLDRTYEQYF. Written as DNA, the CDR3 is TGTGCCAGCAGCTACCTGGACAGGACCTACGAGCAGTACTTC.

This clone was recorded once. The chain recombines TRBV10-1 with TRBJ2-5; TRBD2 agrees at 12 bases. V shed 5 bases, J shed 5 bases, and the junction held 6 bases outside the gene matches. The germline CDR1 and CDR2 sequences are WNHNN and SYGVQD (reference sequence). This CDR3 region has 15 residues. The CDR3 here is CASSRLAGGPETQYF. The CDR3 bases are TGCGCCAGCAGTAGGCTAGCGGGGGGGCCGGAGACCCAGTACTTC.

This clone appeared a single time. CDR3 loop: CASSPRTPLGADTQYF. CDR3 coding DNA: TGTGCCAGCAGCCCCCGGACCCCCCTAGGGGCAGATACGCAGTATTTT. The chain recombines TRBV28 with TRBJ2-3, with D perhaps TRBD1 (5 bases). Trimming shortened V by 6 bases and J by 4 bases, and 20 bases separated the two germline ends. The CDR3 consists of 16 residues. The V gene's germline CDR1 is MDHEN and CDR2 SYDVKM.

This chain uses TRBV27 with TRBJ2-7; 7 bases fit TRBD1. Per germline, CDR1 MNHEY and CDR2 SMNVEV (reference sequence). The length of the CDR3 is 16 residues. Trimming at V came to 5 bases and at J to 0 bases, leaving 10 bases not matched to a gene. Here the CDR3 reads CASSVGQSITSYEQYF. The CDR3 coding sequence is TGTGCCAGCAGTGTGGGACAGAGCATAACCTCCTACGAGCAGTACTTC.

This chain links TRBV5-4 with TRBJ2-5, with 15 bases lining up with TRBD2. Germline trimming cut 4 bases from V and 3 bases from J; bases unmatched to any gene: 1. Germline CDR1 and CDR2: SGHNT and YYREEE (reference sequence). CDR3 length equals 15 residues. The CDR3 spells CASSGLAGGEETQYF. The CDR3 bases are TGTGCCAGCAGCGGACTAGCGGGGGGGGAAGAGACCCAGTACTTC. Filled out from reference TRBV5-4 and TRBJ2-5, the complete variable domain reads ETGVTQSPTHLIKTRGQQVTLRCSSQSGHNTVSWYQQALGQGPQFIFQYYREEENGRGNFPPRFSGLQFPNYSSELNVNALELDDSALYLCASSGLAGGEETQYFGPGTRLLVL.

This rearrangement joins TRBV5-4 to TRBJ2-7; D unclear. The CDR3 length is 16 residues. Germline V lookup: CDR1 SGHNT, CDR2 YYREEE (reference sequence). Between the trimmed V and J ends, which lost 4 bases and 0 bases, there was a span of 17 bases. CDR3 nucleotides: TGTGCCAGCAGCCGAGAGACCAGCGTGGGCTCCTACGAGCAGTACTTC. This translates into CASSRETSVGSYEQYF.